This is a list of T cell receptor beta chains from one sample in a study of early T cells in non-severe SARS-CoV-2 infection. Each CDR3 protein is one row after TCRdb ran MiXCR on the 5' RACE reads. The sample includes 60,000 or so distinct CDR3 sequences, roughly an eighth of them seen just once. The sample was whole blood. The receptors originated from an adult who was a healthcare worker with PCR-confirmed SARS-CoV-2 infection or an uninfected control (not recorded which). Each CDR3 is given with its conserved first and last residue. Fields, in order: J gene, V gene, CDR3 protein.

TRBJ2-7,TRBV19,CASRENTDEQYF
TRBJ2-1,TRBV7-8,CASSFANPSYNEQFF
TRBJ2-3,TRBV5-5,CASSSGTGWGDTQYF
TRBJ1-2,TRBV11-2,CASRRISDYGYTF
TRBJ1-1,TRBV12-3/TRBV12-4,CASSASGQGVTEAFF
TRBJ2-1,TRBV9,CASSPRGQGFENEQFF
TRBJ2-1,TRBV6-4,CASSDSSGSYNEQFF
TRBJ2-5,TRBV5-1,CASSLSEGASETQYF
TRBJ2-7,TRBV27,CASSFSTAAYEQYF
TRBJ2-1,TRBV20-1,CSAPKTGQEDNEQFF
TRBJ2-7,TRBV19,CASSIVGQALYEQYF
TRBJ2-7,TRBV18,CASSPGAPREQYF
TRBJ1-5,TRBV6-2/TRBV6-3,CASSYVGGGRKPNQPQHF
TRBJ1-4,TRBV3-1,CASSQIGEKLFF
TRBJ2-1,TRBV27,CASSFDLQTSWSDNEQFF
TRBJ2-2,TRBV19,CASSRLAGPGELFF
TRBJ1-1,TRBV4-3,CASSQHRENTEAFF
TRBJ1-4,TRBV2,CASSARNPATNEKLFF
TRBJ2-1,TRBV28,CASNTPGNYNEQFF
TRBJ2-7,TRBV7-9,CASSLKSVSGQYEQYF
TRBJ2-3,TRBV11-2,CASSPLLKDTQYF
TRBJ2-1,TRBV6-2/TRBV6-3,CASGRVAYNEQFF
TRBJ1-2,TRBV7-2,CASSSTAGMFLGYGYTF
TRBJ1-5,TRBV6-5,CASSRNRESNQPQHF
TRBJ1-3,TRBV7-9,CASSREESSENTIYF
TRBJ2-3,TRBV4-3,CASSQDMGIDTQYF
TRBJ2-1,TRBV11-2,CASSLEFAGVSSEQFF
TRBJ2-4,TRBV5-6,CASSPPGTGANIQYF
TRBJ2-7,TRBV27,CASSFYPGQGANEQYF
TRBJ2-5,TRBV18,CASSPGTGEETQYF
TRBJ2-2,TRBV28,CASTPGTGTSGPDGGELFF
TRBJ1-2,TRBV5-8,CASSLDAYGYTF
TRBJ2-4,TRBV27,CASSRIQEPGRNIQYF
TRBJ2-3,TRBV7-9,CASSLWSAAGGTDTQYF
TRBJ1-1,TRBV3-1,CASTLMSEVATEAFF
TRBJ2-7,TRBV12-3/TRBV12-4,CASSPSGGSGEQYF
TRBJ2-7,TRBV20-1,CSAPGTGPYEQYF
TRBJ2-5,TRBV27,CASSFQDRGAQYF
TRBJ2-3,TRBV29-1,CSAPYGDTQYF
TRBJ2-6,TRBV3-1,CASRLQGTGANVLTF
TRBJ1-6,TRBV7-9,CASSLQDSPLHF
TRBJ1-5,TRBV7-8,CASRLGTGFDQPQHF
TRBJ2-7,TRBV6-5,CASSYGSNPTYEQYF
TRBJ1-5,TRBV2,CASRRLTGDSGPQHF
TRBJ2-7,TRBV20-1,CSALTDVEQYF
TRBJ2-3,TRBV20-1,CSASSTLRGTDTQYF
TRBJ1-2,TRBV6-2/TRBV6-3,CASSYADAAYGYTF
TRBJ2-7,TRBV3-1,CVSSPTGGISYEQYF
TRBJ2-5,TRBV11-2,CASSSRADRQGGLQETQYF
TRBJ2-6,TRBV6-4,CASSEGRTGANVLTF
TRBJ2-7,TRBV28,CASSLKSYEQYF
TRBJ1-2,TRBV6-2/TRBV6-3,CASEDRNYGYTF
TRBJ1-6,TRBV7-2,CASSSTGGSPLHF
TRBJ1-2,TRBV29-1,CSVANRPFLDGYTF